Each of the 11 T cell receptor beta chains below was sequenced from the same sample in a study of control samples from healthy donors and cancer patients. This table comes from immunoSEQ multiplex PCR, and its TCRdb copy is limited to in-frame clones, with some not included. The table has more than 95,000 clones, approximately 84% seen once. Input material: blood. The receptors shown here come from a man between 18 and 35 years old in good health.

The J gene is TRBJ1-2, the V gene TRBV12-3 or TRBV12-4; perhaps TRBD1 as D (5 bases). CDR3 length: 12 amino acids. V lost 6 bases and J 2 bases, leaving 7 bases between the germline ends. Here the CDR3 reads CASSRQNYGYTF. In DNA, the CDR3 is TGTGCCAGCAGCCGACAGAACTATGGCTACACCTTC.

The CDR3 is CASGSTTGQFF. The DNA of the CDR3 is TGTGCTAGTGGTTCGACAACAGGGCAGTTCTTC. J is TRBJ2-1 and V is TRBV12-5; TRBD1 might be the D (5 bases). Germline CDR1 reads LGHNT; CDR2 reads FRNRAP. The ends were cut back, 4 bases at V and 12 bases at J, with 10 bases in the middle. This CDR3 is 11 amino acids long.

This chain connects TRBV15 to TRBJ2-7; the D is unclear. In germline, CDR1 is LNHNV, CDR2 YYDKDF (reference sequence). The CDR3 is 16 amino acids. The V gene lost 0 bases and the J gene lost 3 bases, with 15 bases spanning the gap. CDR3 residues: CATSRDLKGAFYEQYF. As DNA, the CDR3 is TGTGCCACCAGCAGAGATCTCAAGGGTGCCTTCTACGAGCAGTACTTC.

The chain is built from TRBV7-3 and TRBJ2-2; D perhaps matches TRBD1 (5 bases). Germline-derived CDR1 and CDR2 are SGHTA and FQGTGA. V was shortened by 5 bases and J by 0 bases, with 13 bases between the two germline ends. The CDR3 spans 16 residues. The CDR3 DNA reads as TGTGCCAGCAGCACCGACAGCGTCTCGAACACCGGGGAGCTGTTTTTT. It translates to CASSTDSVSNTGELFF.

This chain uses TRBV27 with TRBJ2-3; TRBD2 matches 7 bases. CDR3 length: 14 residues. Germline V CDR1 and CDR2: MNHEY, SMNVEV (reference sequence). V trimming: 5 bases; J trimming: 6 bases; junction bases outside the gene matches: 8. The CDR3 coding sequence is TGTGCCAGCAGTCACGGGACTACCACGGATACGCAGTATTTT. Its protein product is CASSHGTTTDTQYF.

The chain uses TRBV11-2 and TRBJ2-7; D is unresolved. The germline V gene has CDR1 SGHAT and CDR2 FQNNGV. The V and J ends lost 0 bases and 7 bases respectively, with 7 bases between them. This CDR3 is built from 12 residues. For the CDR3, the DNA is TGTGCCAGCAGCTTAGATGACGGGGAGCAGTACTTC. Residues: CASSLDDGEQYF.

The chain links TRBV5-4 to TRBJ1-2; 10 nucleotides agree with TRBD1. Germline CDR1 SGHNT, CDR2 YYREEE (reference sequence). This CDR3 contains 14 residues. V lost 4 bases and J lost 8; bases outside the gene matches: 8. CDR3 residues: CASSPKTGGEGYTF. CDR3 DNA: TGTGCCAGCAGCCCGAAGACAGGGGGCGAGGGCTACACCTTC.

The chain carries TRBV10-3 and TRBJ2-1, with 13 bases matching TRBD2. This CDR3 comprises 16 residues. Germline V gene sequence: CDR1 ENHRY, CDR2 SYGVKD. Losses at the gene ends were 7 bases for V and 4 bases for J; bases not matched to a gene: 7. The CDR3 spells CAITPGTSGVYNEQFF. CDR3 sequence (DNA): TGTGCCATCACCCCGGGGACTAGCGGGGTTTACAATGAGCAGTTCTTC.

V usage is TRBV30 and J usage is TRBJ2-7; 8 bases are a match to TRBD1. The CDR3 contains 15 residues. J was trimmed by 2 bases and V by 1 base; bases with no gene match: 7. Germline V gene sequence: CDR1 GTSNPN, CDR2 SVGIG (reference sequence). DNA for the CDR3: TGTGCCTGGAGTGAAACGGGGACAGGAACCTACGAGCAGTACTTC. Protein sequence: CAWSETGTGTYEQYF.

The chain combines TRBV4-3 with TRBJ2-7; maybe TRBD1 (5 bases). Germline values: CDR1 LGHNA, CDR2 YSLEER. The V gene lost 2 bases and the J gene lost 7 bases, with 18 bases spanning the gap. The CDR3 runs to 15 residues. The CDR3 DNA is TGCGCCAGCAGCCAAATTACAGGCCTGGCTGGGGAGCAGTACTTC. Protein: CASSQITGLAGEQYF.

The chain is built from TRBV19 and TRBJ2-1, with TRBD2 matching 9 bases. The CDR3 runs to 14 residues. From germline, CDR1 is LNHDA and CDR2 SQIVND (reference sequence). Trimming cost V 10 bases and J 5 bases; bases outside gene matches: 9. The chain's CDR3 is CATRREGRHNEQFF. The CDR3 DNA reads TGTGCCACCCGGCGGGAGGGCCGGCACAATGAGCAGTTCTTC.